The next 10 T cell receptor beta chains were all read from a single sample in a study of monozygotic twins with inflammatory bowel disease. TCRdb reprocessed the 5' RACE reads and stores each CDR3 protein as one record, lacking DNA. This table holds about 140,000 distinct CDR3 sequences. Sequenced sample: blood. Receptors originate from a human donor with ulcerative colitis or Crohn's disease, or a healthy co-twin of an affected twin (not recorded which).

The chain couples TRBV7-9 to TRBJ2-7; the D call from TCRdb, TRBD1, cannot be confirmed without DNA. The CDR3 is made up of 13 amino acids. From germline, CDR1 is SEHNR and CDR2 FQNEAQ (reference sequence). CDR3 sequence reads: CASSPLGRTITYF.

V gene TRBV2 combines with J gene TRBJ1-1; TCRdb lists TRBD1, though no DNA is available to test this call. Per the germline V gene, CDR1 is SNHLY and CDR2 is FYNNEI. CDR3 length equals 14 residues. The CDR3 reads CASSAGTGRIEAFF.

V usage is TRBV12-3 or TRBV12-4 and J usage is TRBJ2-7; TCRdb gives TRBD2 as the D gene, but with no DNA this cannot be confirmed. The CDR3 runs to 13 residues. This CDR3 is CASRNSGSREQYF.

The chain couples TRBV20-1 to TRBJ2-3; checking the TCRdb D call of TRBD2 is not possible without DNA. Germline V gives CDR1 DFQATT, CDR2 SNEGSKA (reference sequence). This CDR3 region has 16 residues. CDR3 in amino acids: CSARDPTSGGTDTQYF.

V is TRBV5-1 and J is TRBJ2-1; TCRdb's D call of TRBD2 is untestable without DNA. Germline CDR1 SGHRS, CDR2 YFSETQ. This CDR3 spans 15 amino acids. CDR3 residues: CASSPNGLKGNEQFF.

CDR3 sequence reads: CASSLTAGRISTDTQYF. The J gene is TRBJ2-3, the V gene TRBV7-3; TCRdb gives TRBD2 as the D gene, but with no DNA this cannot be confirmed. This CDR3 spans 17 amino acids. Per germline, CDR1 SGHTA and CDR2 FQGTGA.

The chain employs TRBV5-6 and TRBJ2-1; TCRdb names TRBD1, which stays unverified in the absence of DNA. From germline, CDR1 is SGHDT and CDR2 YYEEEE. The CDR3 consists of 12 residues. This chain's CDR3 is CASSWQGNEQFF.

The V and J genes are TRBV10-3 and TRBJ1-2; absent DNA, TCRdb's TRBD1 call cannot be checked. This CDR3 region has 13 residues. CDR1 and CDR2 (germline): ENHRY, SYGVKD. The CDR3: CAISRTGDYGYTF.

CDR3 amino acids: CASSLEGVSTDTQYF. V is TRBV5-1 and J is TRBJ2-3; TCRdb lists TRBD2, though no DNA is available to test this call. Germline loops: CDR1 SGHRS, CDR2 YFSETQ. The CDR3 length is 15 residues.

This chain connects TRBV5-1 to TRBJ2-6; TCRdb's assignment of TRBD1 cannot be checked, as there is no DNA. Germline CDR1 reads SGHRS; CDR2 reads YFSETQ. CDR3 length equals 15 residues. The CDR3 protein is CASSQQGPGANVLTF.